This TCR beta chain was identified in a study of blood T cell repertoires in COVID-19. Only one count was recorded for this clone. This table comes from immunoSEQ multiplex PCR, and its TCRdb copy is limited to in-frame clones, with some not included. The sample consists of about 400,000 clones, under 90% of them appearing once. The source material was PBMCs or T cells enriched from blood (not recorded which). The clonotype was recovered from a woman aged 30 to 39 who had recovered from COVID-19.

Here the CDR3 reads CASRMDSDTEAFF. The CDR3 bases are TGTGCCAGCCGAATGGACTCAGACACTGAAGCTTTCTTT. This chain uses TRBV2 with TRBJ1-1; D unresolved. Germline V gene data show CDR1 as SNHLY and CDR2 as FYNNEI. CDR3 size: 13 residues. The V gene lost 8 bases and the J gene lost 3 bases, with 13 bases spanning the gap.